A selection of T cell receptor beta chains follows, all from one sample in a study of T cell repertoires in cytomegalovirus infection. TCRdb itself ran the reads through MiXCR, one entry per CDR3 protein. The sample yields about 570,000 distinct CDR3 sequences, approximately 40% seen once. These receptors have no identified antigens. The sample consisted of cultured PBMCs, taken from culture after CMV antigen stimulation. These receptors all come from a human donor in good health (CMV status not recorded). Some clones in this sample may be carry-over from other donors' samples. Each CDR3 is given with its conserved first and last residue. The D gene is left open where the match is weak.

>TRBJ2-2|-|TRBV29-1
CSVDTNKNTGELFF
>TRBJ2-5|TRBD2|TRBV4-1
CASSLSPLAGDETQYF
>TRBJ1-2|-|TRBV20-1
CSASTSYGYTF
>TRBJ1-5|-|TRBV15
CATSRDPGPGSNQPQHF
>TRBJ1-2|-|TRBV12-3/TRBV12-4
CASRYQGSNYGYTF
>TRBJ2-1|-|TRBV7-8
CASSPLIAYNEQFF
>TRBJ1-2|-|TRBV28
CASSLSRRRGVGSGYTF
>TRBJ2-1|-|TRBV2
CASPAGLGVEQFF
>TRBJ1-2|TRBD1|TRBV28
CASSSYKDRVRLRGYTF
>TRBJ2-3|TRBD2|TRBV20-1
CSARGSLADTDTQYF
>TRBJ2-5|-|TRBV5-1
CASSPVGLQETQYF
>TRBJ2-1|-|TRBV2
CASREGTVKQFF
>TRBJ1-4|TRBD1|TRBV5-1
CASSLAGTGDEKLFF
>TRBJ2-1|-|TRBV12-3/TRBV12-4
CASSLAPSASAPYNEQFF
>TRBJ2-1|-|TRBV7-9
CASSYGSYYYEQFF
>TRBJ1-6|-|TRBV7-8
CASSLGVLNSPLHF
>TRBJ2-5|TRBD2|TRBV12-3/TRBV12-4
CASSSGTSGRPQETQYF
>TRBJ2-1|-|TRBV6-2/TRBV6-3
CASSYVAQRVSYNEQFF
>TRBJ2-1|-|TRBV7-2
CASSLNPPVSSYNEQFF
>TRBJ1-2|-|TRBV11-2
CASSLAVNYGYTF
>TRBJ2-2|-|TRBV6-6
CASFPSSTSGELFF
>TRBJ2-5|-|TRBV6-6
CASVKSQGSREETQYF
>TRBJ1-1|-|TRBV12-3/TRBV12-4
CATQGQMNTEAFF
>TRBJ2-1|-|TRBV6-2/TRBV6-3
CASIRKSSYNEQFF
>TRBJ2-7|TRBD1|TRBV5-1
CASRNYRDRPYEQYF
>TRBJ2-2|-|TRBV25-1
CASSGTNTGELFF
>TRBJ2-1|-|TRBV5-5
CASSLWGASYNEQFF
>TRBJ1-5|-|TRBV28
CASSLIRGFNQPQHF
>TRBJ2-1|-|TRBV2
CASRRPHYNEQFF
>TRBJ2-7|TRBD1|TRBV4-2
CASSQDRTGVAYEQYF
>TRBJ1-1|-|TRBV11-2
CASSLTQGREAFF
>TRBJ2-7|-|TRBV6-2/TRBV6-3
CASSSIRGLESEQYF
>TRBJ2-5|-|TRBV7-8
CASSLDPGGGETQYF
>TRBJ1-2|-|TRBV7-8
CASSPMRVLGNYGYTF
>TRBJ2-5|-|TRBV5-6
CASSWGNGAGQETQYF
>TRBJ1-4|-|TRBV6-1
CASSWGWGGGATNEKLFF
>TRBJ2-7|-|TRBV6-8
CASSVTAGGGYEQYF
>TRBJ2-5|-|TRBV29-1
CSVVQGGETQYF
>TRBJ2-3|-|TRBV19
CASSIQNGDTQYF
>TRBJ2-5|-|TRBV7-2
CASSLDGGAPLRYF
>TRBJ2-3|TRBD1|TRBV7-8
CASSFRTGASTDTQYF
>TRBJ1-6|-|TRBV4-2
CASSQDVVQTGSPLHF
>TRBJ1-1|-|TRBV7-8
CASSLGWRDRDTEAFF
>TRBJ2-3|TRBD2|TRBV7-2
CASSPSAGGGADTQYF
>TRBJ2-7|TRBD1|TRBV10-3
CAISISTGPYEQYF
>TRBJ2-3|TRBD2|TRBV28
CASTRGDTDTQYF
>TRBJ2-7|TRBD1|TRBV5-8
CASSLSLPGQGAQYEQYF
>TRBJ2-7|-|TRBV20-1
CSARSLGTTGTKQYF
>TRBJ2-5|-|TRBV7-2
CASSLGLGIGETQYF
>TRBJ1-2|TRBD1|TRBV5-1
CASSPAPGQEGSGGYTF
>TRBJ2-1|-|TRBV2
CASLGTPANNEQFF
>TRBJ2-1|TRBD2|TRBV24-1
CATSDGRLASGGRYNEQFF
>TRBJ2-4|-|TRBV12-3/TRBV12-4
CARGGGERDIQYF
>TRBJ2-1|-|TRBV7-2
CASSLTWGAVEQFF
>TRBJ1-2|-|TRBV6-4
CATRRGVGGGYTF
>TRBJ2-2|TRBD1|TRBV7-2
CASSRDRANTGELFF
>TRBJ1-3|-|TRBV11-2
CASSIYSGNTIYF
>TRBJ2-5|-|TRBV7-2
CASSWWPPRETQYF
>TRBJ2-2|-|TRBV5-1
CASRHVGGTGELFF
>TRBJ2-3|-|TRBV6-2/TRBV6-3
CASIGGATFGDTQYF